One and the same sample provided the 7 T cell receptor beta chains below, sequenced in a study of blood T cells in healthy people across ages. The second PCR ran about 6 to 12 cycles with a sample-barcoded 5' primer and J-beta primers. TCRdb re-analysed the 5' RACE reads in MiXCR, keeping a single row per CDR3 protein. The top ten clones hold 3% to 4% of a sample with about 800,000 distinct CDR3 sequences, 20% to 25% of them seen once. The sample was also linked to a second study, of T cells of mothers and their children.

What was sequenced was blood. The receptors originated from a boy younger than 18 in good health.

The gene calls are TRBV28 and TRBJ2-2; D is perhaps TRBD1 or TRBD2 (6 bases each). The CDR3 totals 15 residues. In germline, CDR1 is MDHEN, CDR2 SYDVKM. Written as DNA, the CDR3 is TGTGCGACTGGGGCCATCGGAGGGGGCACCGGGGAGCTGTTTTTT. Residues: CATGAIGGGTGELFF.

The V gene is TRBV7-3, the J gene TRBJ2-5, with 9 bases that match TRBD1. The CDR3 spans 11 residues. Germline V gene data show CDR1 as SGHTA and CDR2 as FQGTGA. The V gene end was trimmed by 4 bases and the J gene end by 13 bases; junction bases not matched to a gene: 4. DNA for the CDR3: TGTGCCAGCAGCTCTCGACAGGGGGGGTACTTC. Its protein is CASSSRQGGYF.

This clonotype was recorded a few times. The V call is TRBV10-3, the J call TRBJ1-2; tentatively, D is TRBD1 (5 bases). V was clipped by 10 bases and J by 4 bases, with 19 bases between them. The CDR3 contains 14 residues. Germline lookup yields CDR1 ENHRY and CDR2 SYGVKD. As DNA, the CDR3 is TGTGCCACCCGAAGCGAGGCAGGGATCTATGGCTACACCTTC. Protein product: CATRSEAGIYGYTF.

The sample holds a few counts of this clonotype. CDR3 amino acids: CASSLGVTSYEQYF. CDR3 coding DNA: TGTGCCAGCAGCTTAGGCGTTACTTCCTACGAGCAGTACTTC. The chain links TRBV7-9 to TRBJ2-7; D is unclear. Germline V lookup: CDR1 SEHNR, CDR2 FQNEAQ (reference sequence). V was trimmed by 1 base and J by 1 base, leaving 8 bases between them. The CDR3 loop spans 14 amino acids.

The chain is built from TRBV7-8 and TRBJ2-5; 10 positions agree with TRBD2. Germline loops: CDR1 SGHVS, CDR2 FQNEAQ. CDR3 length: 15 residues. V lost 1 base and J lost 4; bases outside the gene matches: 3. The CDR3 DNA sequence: TGTGCCAGCAGCTTAGAGGGACTAGCGTTAGAGACCCAGTACTTC. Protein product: CASSLEGLALETQYF.

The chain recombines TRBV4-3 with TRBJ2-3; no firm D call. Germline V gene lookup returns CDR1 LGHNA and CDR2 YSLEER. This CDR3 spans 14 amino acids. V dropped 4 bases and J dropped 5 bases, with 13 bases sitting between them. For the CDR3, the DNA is TGCGCCAGCAGCCTAGGCTATGCGGTAGATACGCAGTATTTT. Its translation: CASSLGYAVDTQYF.

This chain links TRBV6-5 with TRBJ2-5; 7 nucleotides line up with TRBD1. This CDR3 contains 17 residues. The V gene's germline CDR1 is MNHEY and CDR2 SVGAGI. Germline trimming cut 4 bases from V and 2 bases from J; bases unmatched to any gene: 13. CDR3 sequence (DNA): TGTGCCAGCAGTTCTCCCCTACGGACAGGTGCTCAAGAGACCCAGTACTTC. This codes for CASSSPLRTGAQETQYF.